Presented here are 21 T cell receptor beta chains from one specimen sequenced in a study of beta chain features in type 1 diabetes (dated by TCRdb to about 2018). The paper as a whole reports these results and caveats: Type 1 diabetes patients showed a moderate but significant shortening of TCRB CDR3 length in all four CD4+ subsets.

The receptor library was made with the immunoSEQ multiplex PCR assay. All of the isolated RNA was reverse transcribed with the High Capacity cDNA Reverse Transcription Kit, so expressed TCRB transcripts were sequenced. TCRdb obtained this table from immuneACCESS and retained in-frame rearrangements with V and J assigned. These tables miss some clones; where compared with another copy, unresolved V genes account for less than half of the shortfall, and the remainder is unexplained. The sample yields 150,000 to 200,000 clones; roughly 65% were counted once. The ten top clones hold 0.08% to 0.09% of the sample. No antigens are known for them. Material for sequencing was naive CD4+ T cells from blood. Sample cell subset or site, as interpreted from the label and publication: true naive CD4+ T cells. The origin of the receptors is a man aged 25 to 45 with type 1 diabetes.

This clone was picked up a small number of times. The chain couples TRBV25-1 to TRBJ2-7; 8 positions match TRBD1. The trim removed 4 bases at V and 2 bases at J, leaving 4 bases unmatched. The germline V gene encodes CDR1 MGHDK and CDR2 SYGVNS. This CDR3 is built from 14 residues. The CDR3 here is CASSGTGRAYEQYF. The CDR3 coding sequence is TGTGCCAGCAGTGGGACAGGGCGAGCCTACGAGCAGTACTTC.

This chain uses TRBV7-9 with TRBJ2-7; D call uncertain. This CDR3 is 15 amino acids long. The V gene's germline CDR1 is SEHNR and CDR2 FQNEAQ (reference sequence). V lost 1 base to trimming and J lost 1 base, with 11 bases between them. The CDR3 sequence: CASSLGTVVSYEQYF. As DNA, the CDR3 is TGTGCCAGCAGCTTAGGTACAGTAGTATCCTACGAGCAGTACTTC.

The chain carries TRBV28 and TRBJ1-6, with 12 bases matching TRBD1. Germline assignment: CDR1 MDHEN and CDR2 SYDVKM. There are 15 residues in the CDR3. V trimming: 5 bases; J trimming: 10 bases; junction bases outside the gene matches: 6. CDR3 protein: CASSIRDRGQSPLHF. The CDR3 nucleotides are TGTGCCAGCAGTATCCGGGACAGGGGGCAATCACCCCTCCACTTT. Full variable domain (outside the CDR3, taken from reference TRBV28 and TRBJ1-6): DVKVTQSSRYLVKRTGEKVFLECVQDMDHENMFWYRQDPGLGLRLIYFSYDVKMKEKGDIPEGYSVSREKKERFSLILESASTNQTSMYLCASSIRDRGQSPLHFGNGTRLTVT.

The chain uses TRBV6-6 and TRBJ2-6, with unresolved D. This CDR3 region has 14 residues. Deletions cut 7 bases from V and 0 bases from J, with 7 bases between. Looked up from germline, CDR1 is MNHNY and CDR2 is SVGAGI (reference sequence). In DNA, the CDR3 is TGTGCCAGCACCAAAGACTCTGGGGCCAACGTCCTGACTTTC. Its translation: CASTKDSGANVLTF.

Of note for this clone: The identical CDR3 is also encoded by other nucleotide sequences in the sample. This chain links TRBV9 with TRBJ2-5; D unresolved. Germline assignment: CDR1 SGDLS and CDR2 YYNGEE. Trimming took 0 bases from V and 5 from J, leaving 2 bases between them. CDR3 length equals 11 residues. In DNA, the CDR3 is TGTGCCAGCAGCGTAGACGAGACCCAGTACTTC. As protein: CASSVDETQYF.

J is TRBJ1-3 and V is TRBV4-3; D gene unclear. This CDR3 comprises 15 residues. Trimming removed 3 bases at V and 0 bases at J, with 9 bases between. Per germline, CDR1 LGHNA and CDR2 YSLEER. The chain's CDR3 is CASSQLGRSGNTIYF. The CDR3 DNA sequence: TGCGCCAGCAGCCAGTTGGGCCGCTCTGGAAACACCATATATTTT.

The rearrangement uses TRBV29-1 and TRBJ1-2; D ambiguous. With 5 bases removed from V and 4 bases from J, the gap between germline ends came to 14 bases. This CDR3 has 13 residues. Germline V gene sequence: CDR1 SQVTM, CDR2 ANQGSEA. CDR3 coding DNA: TGCAGCGTTTCGACCGACACGCTCTATGGCTACACCTTC. This sequence encodes CSVSTDTLYGYTF.

This clone occurred a few times. The chain links TRBV28 to TRBJ1-6, with a weak D call TRBD1 (6 bases). The CDR3 consists of 13 residues. The V gene's germline CDR1 is MDHEN and CDR2 SYDVKM. V lost 7 bases, J lost 8 bases, and 12 bases lay in between. The CDR3 loop is CASKGGKDSPLHF. DNA of the CDR3: TGTGCCAGCAAAGGGGGGAAAGATTCACCCCTCCACTTT.

This chain links TRBV7-2 with TRBJ2-3; D is ambiguous. There are 15 residues in the CDR3. Germline loops: CDR1 SGHTA, CDR2 FQGNSA. V lost 1 base, J lost 0 bases, and 8 bases lay in between. DNA of the CDR3: TGTGCCAGCAGCTTAGAACCCGGTAGCACAGATACGCAGTATTTT. This sequence encodes CASSLEPGSTDTQYF.

This chain links TRBV29-1 with TRBJ2-1; 9 bases match TRBD2. The CDR3 runs to 13 residues. Germline V lookup: CDR1 SQVTM, CDR2 ANQGSEA. V lost 6 bases, J lost 5 bases, and 5 bases stayed unmatched. The CDR3 loop reads CSVGAGGHNEQFF. The CDR3 nucleotides read TGCAGCGTGGGAGCGGGGGGCCACAATGAGCAGTTCTTC.

The rearrangement uses TRBV4-1 and TRBJ2-5; D is unclear. Per the germline V gene, CDR1 is MGHRA and CDR2 is YSYEKL. V was shortened by 3 bases and J by 2 bases, with 7 bases between the two germline ends. The CDR3 covers 13 residues. DNA for the CDR3: TGCGCCAGCAGCCAGCCGGTTCAAGAGACCCAGTACTTC. This codes for CASSQPVQETQYF.

The chain employs TRBV28 and TRBJ1-2, with TRBD1 matching over 7 bases. The ends lost 11 bases at V and 2 bases at J; junction bases unmatched: 14. The CDR3 length is 15 residues. CDR1 and CDR2 from the germline V gene are MDHEN and SYDVKM. CDR3 nucleotide sequence: TGTGCCGGAGCAGCCGGGACAGTGGGGAACTATGGCTACACCTTC. It is translated as CAGAAGTVGNYGYTF.

CDR3 sequence reads: CASSLKLAGASYNEQFF. DNA for the CDR3: TGTGCCAGCAGCTTAAAGCTAGCGGGGGCGTCCTACAATGAGCAGTTCTTC. The chain is built from TRBV7-2 and TRBJ2-1; 10 bases fit TRBD2. Germline V lookup: CDR1 SGHTA, CDR2 FQGNSA. CDR3 size: 17 residues. J gave up 1 base and V 2 bases, and 5 bases lay outside the gene matches.

The chain recombines TRBV18 with TRBJ2-1, with 11 bases identical to TRBD1. This CDR3 comprises 13 residues. Germline lookup yields CDR1 KGHSH and CDR2 LQKENI. J lost 10 bases, V lost 6 bases, and 5 bases had no gene match. CDR3 sequence reads: CASSPGQGEEQFF. Written as DNA, the CDR3 is TGTGCCAGCTCTCCGGGACAGGGGGAAGAGCAGTTCTTC.

About this clone: Other DNA sequences of this sample code for an identical CDR3. The gene calls are TRBV9 and TRBJ2-3; no definite D call. This CDR3 has 12 amino acids. Trimming cost V 0 bases and J 5 bases, with 4 bases left between them. Germline CDR1 is SGDLS and CDR2 is YYNGEE. CDR3 sequence (DNA): TGTGCCAGCAGCGTAGGGTTAGATACGCAGTATTTT. Translation gives CASSVGLDTQYF.

The DNA of the CDR3 is TGTGCCAGCAGCCCCTCAGGGGCCGGTTCACCCCTCCACTTT. Its translation is CASSPSGAGSPLHF. The chain combines TRBV7-9 with TRBJ1-6; TRBD1 is a possible D gene (6 bases). V shed 5 bases and J shed 9 bases, with 14 bases lying between them. This CDR3 spans 14 amino acids. Germline V lookup: CDR1 SEHNR, CDR2 FQNEAQ (reference sequence).

In this sample, this clone turned up once. The V call is TRBV4-1, the J call TRBJ2-7; tentative D call: TRBD1 (5 bases). This CDR3 has 13 residues. With 0 bases removed from V and 11 bases from J, the gap between germline ends came to 14 bases. CDR1 and CDR2 from the germline V gene are MGHRA and YSYEKL. Here the CDR3 DNA reads TGCGCCAGCAGCCAAGAATCGGGCAGGGAAGAGTACTTC. Protein sequence: CASSQESGREEYF.

This clone has more than one count but fewer than ten. This chain joins TRBV30 and TRBJ2-1; the D is unclear. The length of the CDR3 is 13 residues. From germline, CDR1 is GTSNPN and CDR2 SVGIG (reference sequence). V shed 4 bases and J shed 4 bases, with 11 bases lying between them. The CDR3 DNA follows: TGTGCCTGGATGCGCGAAGAGTACAATGAGCAGTTCTTC. Translating gives CAWMREEYNEQFF.

This chain links TRBV29-1 with TRBJ1-1; maybe TRBD1 (5 bases). CDR3 length: 12 residues. V gave up 6 bases and J gave up 5 bases, with 13 bases separating them. Germline V CDR1 and CDR2: SQVTM, ANQGSEA. For the CDR3, the DNA is TGCAGCGTAGTCTGGGGCGGAACTGAAGCTTTCTTT. Amino acid sequence: CSVVWGGTEAFF.

This clone was counted only a few times. J is TRBJ1-4 and V is TRBV7-9; TRBD1 agrees at 9 bases. The CDR3 length is 15 residues. Germline-derived CDR1 and CDR2 are SEHNR and FQNEAQ (reference sequence). Unmatched junction bases numbered 7, after V lost 1 base and J lost 10 bases. CDR3 region: CASSLVRQGDGKLFF. CDR3 in DNA: TGTGCCAGCAGCTTAGTGAGACAGGGGGATGGAAAACTGTTTTTT.

V is TRBV23-1 and J is TRBJ1-2; 7 bases fit TRBD1. TRBV23-1 is flagged as an ORF with uncertain function. J was trimmed by 9 bases and V by 6 bases; bases with no gene match: 10. This CDR3 is 13 amino acids long. CDR3 protein: CASSHGAGGSYTF. DNA of the CDR3: TGCGCCAGCAGCCACGGCGCAGGGGGGAGCTACACCTTC.